These T cell receptor beta chains were read from a single sample in a study of blood T cell repertoires in COVID-19. Using immunoSEQ multiplex PCR, the repertoire was profiled, and TCRdb retains in-frame clones only, with some absent. The repertoire includes some 220,000 clones, 75% to 85% of them detected once, and 9.5% to 15% sits in the top ten. The sequencing input was peripheral blood. The receptor set was obtained from a human donor in a cohort sampled during active COVID-19. Both conserved end residues are trimmed from each CDR3. The D gene is left open where the match is weak.

d_call j_call v_call cdr3_length cdr3_aa
TRBD1 TRBJ2-7 TRBV27 11 ASSWGTAYEQY
TRBD2 TRBJ2-5 TRBV7-9 13 ASSLGGGKEETQY
NA TRBJ1-1 TRBV12-5 12 ASGLSARNTEAF
NA TRBJ1-3 TRBV5-4 11 ASSFGGGNTIY
NA TRBJ2-5 TRBV7-3 12 ASSLGGGGETQY
TRBD1 TRBJ2-7 TRBV6-5 13 ASRTGQNPSYEQY
NA TRBJ1-1 TRBV30 11 AWSVGRGTEAF
NA TRBJ1-6 TRBV27 14 ASSPMDSPYNSPLH
NA TRBJ1-2 TRBV2 13 ASSDLRRAGYGYT
NA TRBJ2-5 TRBV13 13 ASSSRGAYQETQY
TRBD2 TRBJ2-3 TRBV9 17 ASSVGGGTSGLLTDTQY
TRBD2 TRBJ2-7 TRBV28 11 ASTLRGAREQY
NA TRBJ2-7 TRBV28 10 ASSLSRYEQY
NA TRBJ1-1 TRBV3-1/TRBV3-2 13 ASSPLGLGHTEAF
NA TRBJ1-4 TRBV7-9 12 ASSPVLTEEKLF
NA TRBJ1-3 TRBV10-3 12 AISDRSSGNTIY
NA TRBJ1-5 TRBV6-2/TRBV6-3 14 ASSPDGGLSNQPQH
NA TRBJ2-1 TRBV4-3 14 ASSQDQGRGYNEQF
NA TRBJ2-3 TRBV29-1 10 SVDRYTDTQY
TRBD1 TRBJ1-2 TRBV19 13 ASSITAGGSYGYT
TRBD2 TRBJ2-2 TRBV7-2 14 ASRVTSGPRTGELF
TRBD2 TRBJ2-5 TRBV6-2/TRBV6-3 14 ASSMGLAGGRGTQY
TRBD1 TRBJ2-3 TRBV5-6 13 ASSQGTGEADTQY